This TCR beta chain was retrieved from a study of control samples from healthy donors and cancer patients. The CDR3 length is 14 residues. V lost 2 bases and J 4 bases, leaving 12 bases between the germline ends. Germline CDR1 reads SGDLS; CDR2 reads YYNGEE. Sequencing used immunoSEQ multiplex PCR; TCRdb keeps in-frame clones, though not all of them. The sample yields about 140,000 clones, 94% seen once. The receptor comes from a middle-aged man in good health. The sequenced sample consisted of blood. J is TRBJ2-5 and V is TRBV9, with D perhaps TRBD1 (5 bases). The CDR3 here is CASSVGPERETQYF. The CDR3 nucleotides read TGTGCCAGCAGCGTGGGGCCAGAGAGAGAGACCCAGTACTTC. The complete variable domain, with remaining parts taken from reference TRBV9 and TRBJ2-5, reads DSGVTQTPKHLITATGQRVTLRCSPRSGDLSVYWYQQSLDQGLQFLIQYYNGEERAKGNILERFSAQQFPDLHSELNLSSLELGDSALYFCASSVGPERETQYFGPGTRLLVL.